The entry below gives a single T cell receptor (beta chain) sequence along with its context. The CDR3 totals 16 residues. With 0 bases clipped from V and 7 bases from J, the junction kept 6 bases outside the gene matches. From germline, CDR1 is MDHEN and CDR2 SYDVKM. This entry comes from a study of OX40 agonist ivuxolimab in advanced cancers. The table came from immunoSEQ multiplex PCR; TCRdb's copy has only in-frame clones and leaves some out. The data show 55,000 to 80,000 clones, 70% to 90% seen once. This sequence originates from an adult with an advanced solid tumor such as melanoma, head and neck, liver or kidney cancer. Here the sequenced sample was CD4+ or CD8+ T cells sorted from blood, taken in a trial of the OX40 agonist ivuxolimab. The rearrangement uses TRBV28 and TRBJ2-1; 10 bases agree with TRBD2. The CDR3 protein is CASSLWLAGAVNEQFF. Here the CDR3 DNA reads TGTGCCAGCAGTTTATGGCTAGCGGGAGCGGTAAATGAGCAGTTCTTC.